Each of the 13 T cell receptor beta chains below was sequenced from the same sample in a study of blood T cell repertoires in COVID-19 (TCRdb year 2020). The method behind the library was the immunoSEQ multiplex PCR assay. The clones in this table, taken by TCRdb from immuneACCESS, are in-frame only. Not every clone is retained; where verified, under half of the shortfall comes from an unresolved V gene, and the cause of the rest is unknown. The sample table records roughly 81,000 clones; around 88% of these occur just once. Together, the top ten hold around 7.9% of the sample. The sample consisted of peripheral blood. The receptors here all came from a man younger than 45 with acute or convalescent COVID-19.

The chain joins TRBV6-6 to TRBJ1-2; no reliable D call. Per the germline V gene, CDR1 is MNHNY and CDR2 is SVGAGI (reference sequence). The CDR3 has 14 amino acids. The ends were cut back, 0 bases at V and 6 bases at J, with 11 bases in the middle. In DNA form, the CDR3 reads TGTGCCAGCAGTTACTCGGGAGGGCTCCATGGCTACACCTTC. Protein: CASSYSGGLHGYTF.

The rearrangement links TRBV7-9 to TRBJ1-2; the match to TRBD1 covers 9 bases. V gave up 5 bases and J gave up 8 bases; unmatched junction bases: 6. CDR1 SEHNR and CDR2 FQNEAQ come from the germline V gene (reference sequence). The CDR3 totals 13 residues. The CDR3 sequence: CASSPGQGYGYTF. As DNA, the CDR3 is TGTGCCAGCAGCCCGGGACAGGGTTACGGCTACACCTTC.

The chain recombines TRBV5-5 with TRBJ2-5; 10 bases agree with TRBD1. This CDR3 is 16 amino acids long. The V gene's germline CDR1 is SGHKS and CDR2 YYEKEE (reference sequence). The junction had 7 bases not matched to a gene; V was cut back by 4 bases and J by 1 base. The CDR3 region is CASSERTGGGQETQYF. In DNA form, the CDR3 reads TGTGCCAGCAGCGAAAGGACAGGGGGTGGCCAAGAGACCCAGTACTTC.

The chain uses TRBV2 and TRBJ2-5, with TRBD1 matching 9 bases. The CDR3 has 12 residues. The germline gives CDR1 SNHLY, CDR2 FYNNEI. With V trimmed by 7 bases and J by 4 bases, 1 base remained unmatched. The CDR3 bases are TGTGCCAGCAAGGACAGGGGAGAGACCCAGTACTTC. This sequence encodes CASKDRGETQYF.

V gene TRBV6-5 combines with J gene TRBJ1-5, with 7 positions matching TRBD1. The V segment lost 6 bases and the J segment 1 base; nucleotides outside the gene matches: 3. The CDR3 loop spans 14 amino acids. Per the germline V gene, CDR1 is MNHEY and CDR2 is SVGAGI. CDR3 amino acids: CASRPTGSNQPQHF. The CDR3 coding sequence is TGTGCCAGCAGGCCGACAGGGAGCAATCAGCCCCAGCATTTT.

The rearrangement joins TRBV30 to TRBJ2-5; a weak D match, TRBD2 (6 bases). Trimming removed 3 bases at V and 2 bases at J, with 22 bases between. Germline V CDR1 and CDR2: GTSNPN, SVGIG (reference sequence). This CDR3 contains 17 residues. The CDR3 region has the DNA TGTGCCTGGAGCCCCCCCCCTCTTGGGGGACTGCAAGAGACCCAGTACTTC. It encodes CAWSPPPLGGLQETQYF. Variable domain in full (rest from reference TRBV30 and TRBJ2-5): SQTIHQWPATLVQPVGSPLSLECTVEGTSNPNLYWYRQAAGRGLQLLFYSVGIGQISSEVPQNLSASRPQDRQFILSSKKLLLSDSGFYLCAWSPPPLGGLQETQYFGPGTRLLVL.

This clone was seen more than once but under ten times. This chain connects TRBV5-1 to TRBJ1-6; D ambiguous. Germline V gene data show CDR1 as SGHRS and CDR2 as YFSETQ. Deletions cut 0 bases from V and 7 bases from J, with 14 bases between. This CDR3 has 16 residues. The CDR3 spells CASSLAWAAKNSPLHF. The CDR3 DNA reads TGCGCCAGCAGCTTGGCCTGGGCAGCCAAAAATTCACCCCTCCACTTT.

This chain uses TRBV12-3 or TRBV12-4 with TRBJ2-2, with 7 bases matching TRBD2. The CDR3 loop spans 13 amino acids. V was clipped by 6 bases and J by 6 bases; unmatched bases: 4. Here the CDR3 reads CASRRLAPGELFF. CDR3 coding DNA: TGTGCCAGCAGGCGACTAGCTCCCGGGGAGCTGTTTTTT.

This chain joins TRBV5-1 and TRBJ2-2, with a tentative D call TRBD2 (5 bases). CDR1 and CDR2 (germline): SGHRS, YFSETQ. The CDR3 has 14 residues. Trimming stripped 4 bases from V and 5 bases from J, with 12 bases between. CDR3 residues: CASSPMDSTGELFF. The CDR3 coding sequence is TGCGCCAGCAGCCCGATGGACTCGACCGGGGAGCTGTTTTTT.

The chain links TRBV6-2 or TRBV6-3 to TRBJ2-1, with D unresolved. The germline V gene has CDR1 MNHEY and CDR2 SVGEGT. Deletions cut 0 bases from V and 0 bases from J, with 12 bases between. The CDR3 consists of 17 residues. CDR3 sequence reads: CASSYSRLRSSYNEQFF. CDR3 bases: TGTGCCAGCAGTTACTCGAGATTGCGGAGCTCCTACAATGAGCAGTTCTTC.

The genes are TRBV5-4 and TRBJ2-7; 8 bases align to TRBD1. The CDR3 has 14 amino acids. V lost 5 bases to trimming and J lost 2 bases; unmatched junction nucleotides: 6. The germline V gene encodes CDR1 SGHNT and CDR2 YYREEE (reference sequence). The CDR3 DNA sequence: TGTGCCAGCAGGAACAGGGGGTCACCCTACGAGCAGTACTTC. Protein: CASRNRGSPYEQYF.

The V and J genes are TRBV5-1 and TRBJ1-4; TRBD1 might be the D (5 bases). The CDR3 loop spans 13 amino acids. CDR1 and CDR2 from the germline V gene are SGHRS and YFSETQ. V lost 4 bases and J lost 8, with 12 bases in between. CDR3 region: CASSPQGSEKLFF. CDR3 sequence (DNA): TGCGCCAGCAGCCCGCAGGGAAGCGAAAAACTGTTTTTT.

The V and J genes are TRBV28 and TRBJ2-3, with 11 positions matching TRBD2. The CDR3 has 17 residues. CDR1 and CDR2 (germline): MDHEN, SYDVKM. Losses at the gene ends were 7 bases for V and 11 bases for J; bases not matched to a gene: 20. The CDR3 region has the DNA TGTGCCAGCAACAGCGGGACTAGCGGAAGGTGGGGTGTGGGGCAGTATTTT. As protein: CASNSGTSGRWGVGQYF.